This T cell receptor (beta chain) originates from a study of CD8 T cells in Susac syndrome. Study findings and constraints: Only a relatively small number of individuals were included in the TCR sequencing and HLA analysis.

An input of roughly 0.5 to 1 ug of RNA was subjected to reverse transcription using random hexamers. One entry per CDR3 protein results from TCRdb running MiXCR on the immunoSEQ multiplex PCR reads. Among approximately 180,000 distinct CDR3 sequences listed, 90% to 95% were seen once. CDR1 is MDHEN, CDR2 SYDVKM, per germline. The CDR3 runs to 16 residues. The trim removed 5 bases at V and 5 bases at J, leaving 7 bases unmatched. This clonotype was recorded once. The antigen is unknown. The chain combines TRBV28 with TRBJ2-5; 14 bases align to TRBD2. Material: CD4+ T cells from PBMCs. The receptor was derived from a human donor with multiple sclerosis. The CDR3 bases are TGTGCCAGCAGTCCGGGACTAGCGGGAGTCGGGGAGACCCAGTACTTC. This sequence encodes CASSPGLAGVGETQYF.